These 6 T cell receptor beta chains were sequenced from one sample in a study of cytomegalovirus exposure and HLA in healthy donors. Primers for the PCR totalled 60 Vbeta and 13 Jbeta. Assay used: immunoSEQ multiplex PCR; TCRdb lists only in-frame clones, some missing. Seen here are 150,000 to 200,000 clones, 82% observed once, and the top ten hold approximately 0.87%. What was sequenced was PBMCs. These receptors came from a girl between 2 and 10 years old in good health and CMV-seropositive.

The chain has TRBV30 and TRBJ2-1; 9 bases are shared with TRBD2. CDR3 length equals 17 residues. Germline CDR1 is GTSNPN and CDR2 is SVGIG (reference sequence). V was clipped by 5 bases and J by 0 bases; unmatched bases: 11. CDR3 amino acids: CAWAAGGPPSSYNEQFF. DNA for the CDR3: TGTGCCTGGGCAGCGGGAGGACCCCCCAGCTCCTACAATGAGCAGTTCTTC.

This rearrangement joins TRBV5-4 to TRBJ1-4; weak D call: TRBD1 (5 bases). The V gene lost 0 bases and the J gene lost 7 bases, with 10 bases spanning the gap. CDR1 and CDR2 from the germline V gene are SGHNT and YYREEE (reference sequence). The CDR3 is 14 amino acids. The CDR3 nucleotides are TGTGCCAGCAGCTTGGGGGGGGAAAGTGAAAAACTGTTTTTT. Amino acid sequence: CASSLGGESEKLFF.

This clone was recorded only once. This chain links TRBV27 with TRBJ1-1, with D perhaps matching TRBD1 (5 bases). The CDR3 contains 14 residues. V lost 3 bases and J 4 bases, leaving 12 bases between the germline ends. Germline assignment: CDR1 MNHEY and CDR2 SMNVEV (reference sequence). The CDR3 DNA reads TGTGCCAGCAGTTTGCGAGGCGGGGGCACTGAAGCTTTCTTT. Amino acid sequence: CASSLRGGGTEAFF.

The rearrangement links TRBV5-1 to TRBJ2-2; 14 nucleotides match TRBD2. CDR3 length: 15 amino acids. Trimming removed 3 bases from V and 10 bases from J; junction bases left unmatched: 5. Germline-derived CDR1 and CDR2 are SGHRS and YFSETQ. CDR3 DNA sequence: TGCGCCAGCAGCTCGGGACTAGCGGGAGCGGAGGAGCTGTTTTTT. This translates into CASSSGLAGAEELFF.

The chain recombines TRBV30 with TRBJ2-7; tentatively, D is TRBD1 (5 bases). Trimming took off 1 base at V and 3 bases at J, with 7 bases between the two ends. The CDR3 has 12 amino acids. Germline lookup yields CDR1 GTSNPN and CDR2 SVGIG (reference sequence). The CDR3 sequence: CAWSGQHYEQYF. For the CDR3, the DNA is TGTGCCTGGAGTGGACAGCACTACGAGCAGTACTTC. The complete variable domain, with remaining parts taken from reference TRBV30 and TRBJ2-7, reads SQTIHQWPATLVQPVGSPLSLECTVEGTSNPNLYWYRQAAGRGLQLLFYSVGIGQISSEVPQNLSASRPQDRQFILSSKKLLLSDSGFYLCAWSGQHYEQYFGPGTRLTVT.

In DNA form, the CDR3 reads TGCGCCAGCAGCCGATCCACTAGCGGGTACAATGAGCAGTTCTTC. Translation gives CASSRSTSGYNEQFF. The chain is built from TRBV4-1 and TRBJ2-1; 9 positions agree with TRBD2. J lost 4 bases, V lost 4 bases, and 5 bases had no gene match. Germline V gives CDR1 MGHRA, CDR2 YSYEKL. This CDR3 spans 15 amino acids.